A selection of T cell receptor beta chains follows, all from one sample in a study of blood T cell repertoires in COVID-19. This table comes from immunoSEQ multiplex PCR, and its TCRdb copy is limited to in-frame clones, with some not included. The sample lists 130,000 or so clones; 80% to 90% were seen once. The source material was peripheral blood. The source of these receptors is a man aged 45 to 65 with active or convalescent COVID-19. The CDR3 runs from the conserved cysteine through the conserved F or W. D genes are given only for firm matches. Clone size appears in some rows only: once, few, many, or a class for an expanded clone.

TRBV6-6	TRBJ1-5	.	TRBD1	14	TGTGCCAGCGTGGACAGGAATAGCAATCAGCCCCAGCATTTT	CASVDRNSNQPQHF
TRBV29-1	TRBJ2-7	.	TRBD1	13	TGCAGCGTCCAAAGCCGGGCAGGGGGCGAGCAGTACTTC	CSVQSRAGGEQYF
TRBV10-2	TRBJ2-7	.	.	13	TGCGCCAGCAGGCCGGGACAAACCTACGAGCAGTACTTC	CASRPGQTYEQYF
TRBV5-1	TRBJ2-1	.	TRBD2	17	TGCGCCAGCAGCTTGGGCGGAGCGGGGCCTTCCTACAATGAGCAGTTCTTC	CASSLGGAGPSYNEQFF
TRBV3-1/TRBV3-2	TRBJ2-7	.	.	15	TGTGCCAGCAGCCCCGAGACTACGGGGACCTACGAGCAGTACTTC	CASSPETTGTYEQYF
TRBV11-2	TRBJ2-7	.	.	15	TGTGCCAGCAGCCCAGGCCAGGGTAACCTCTACGAGCAGTACTTC	CASSPGQGNLYEQYF
TRBV12-5	TRBJ2-1	.	TRBD1	14	TGTGCTAGTGGCTCGGACAGGTTTGGCAATGAGCAGTTCTTC	CASGSDRFGNEQFF
TRBV25-1	TRBJ2-7	.	.	16	TGTGCCAGCAGTGACAGCCCCCCGGGATCCCTGGGTGAGCAGTACTTC	CASSDSPPGSLGEQYF
TRBV19	TRBJ2-6	.	TRBD1	13	TGTGCCCCCGGGACAGGGGCGGCCAACGTCCTGACTTTC	CAPGTGAANVLTF
TRBV6-5	TRBJ1-6	.	.	15	TGTGCCAGCAGTTACTTAACTCAGGGTAATTCACCCCTCCACTTT	CASSYLTQGNSPLHF
TRBV5-8	TRBJ1-5	.	TRBD1	14	TGTGCCAGCAGCCCGGGACAGGCACATCAGCCCCAGCATTTT	CASSPGQAHQPQHF
TRBV20-1	TRBJ2-5	.	.	11	TGCAGTGCTAGAGTCGTAGAGACCCAGTACTTC	CSARVVETQYF
TRBV24-1	TRBJ1-2	.	TRBD1	13	TGTGCCACCAGTGATTCAGGGGGGAGTGGCTACACCTTC	CATSDSGGSGYTF
TRBV18	TRBJ2-2	.	.	15	TGTGCCAGCTCACCACCCCAGGGGATCGCCGGGGAGCTGTTTTTT	CASSPPQGIAGELFF
TRBV14	TRBJ1-3	once	.	14	TGTGCCAGCAGCTACAGAGACTCTGGAAACACCATATATTTT	CASSYRDSGNTIYF
TRBV18	TRBJ2-3	.	.	14	TGTGCCAGCTCATTCGGGCAGGGGGGAGATACGCAGTATTTT	CASSFGQGGDTQYF
TRBV29-1	TRBJ2-3	.	.	14	TGCAGCGTTGAAGGGAGAGTTAGCACAGATACGCAGTATTTT	CSVEGRVSTDTQYF
TRBV30	TRBJ2-7	.	TRBD1	15	TGTGCCTGGAGTTTCCGGGACAGGGGGCGGTTCGAGCAGTACTTC	CAWSFRDRGRFEQYF
TRBV11-2	TRBJ2-1	.	.	14	TGTGCCAGCAGCAGGGACTTGTCCCGGGATGAGCAGTTCTTC	CASSRDLSRDEQFF
TRBV27	TRBJ2-2	.	TRBD2	15	TGTGCCAGCAGTCAAGCGGGAGCACCGGCCGGGGAGCTGTTTTTT	CASSQAGAPAGELFF
TRBV5-1	TRBJ2-2	.	.	16	TGCGCCAGCAGCTTGCCCGGCGGGATTAACACCGGGGAGCTGTTTTTT	CASSLPGGINTGELFF
TRBV6-6	TRBJ1-6	.	.	15	TGTGCCAGCAGTTACGCCCAGGGGCATGGTTCACCCCTCCACTTT	CASSYAQGHGSPLHF
TRBV12-3/TRBV12-4	TRBJ1-2	.	.	13	TGTGCCAGCAGTTTAGACAGGAGACCATCAGGCACCTTC	CASSLDRRPSGTF
TRBV10-2	TRBJ1-6	once	TRBD1	15	TGCGCCAGCAGTCAAAGGACAGGGGAGGTTTCACCCCTCCACTTT	CASSQRTGEVSPLHF
TRBV19	TRBJ1-2	.	TRBD1	14	TGTGCCAGTAGTACGACAGGGGGCTCCTATGGCTACACCTTC	CASSTTGGSYGYTF
TRBV5-1	TRBJ1-5	.	TRBD1	14	TGCGCCAGCAGCTTACTGACAGGGGATCAGCCCCAGCATTTT	CASSLLTGDQPQHF
TRBV7-2	TRBJ1-2	.	.	15	TGTGCCAGCAGCTTAGTTTTAGGGGTGGACTATGGCTACACCTTC	CASSLVLGVDYGYTF
TRBV19	TRBJ2-2	.	.	14	TGTGCCAGTAGTATAGTTTGGCGGTCCGGGGAGCTGTTTTTT	CASSIVWRSGELFF
TRBV5-1	TRBJ1-5	.	TRBD1	15	TGCGCCAGCAGAGAGGGACAGCATAGCAATCAGCCCCAGCATTTT	CASREGQHSNQPQHF
TRBV14	TRBJ1-3	.	.	15	TGTGCCAGCAGCCAAGTCTTTGGGCCTGGAAACACCATATATTTT	CASSQVFGPGNTIYF
TRBV4-3	TRBJ1-2	.	.	14	TGCGCCAGCAGCCAAGATTTCGAGGGCTATGGCTACACCTTC	CASSQDFEGYGYTF
TRBV6-2/TRBV6-3	TRBJ2-1	.	TRBD2	14	TGTGCCAGCAGTGAGGGACTAGCGAGGAATGAGCAGTTCTTC	CASSEGLARNEQFF
TRBV5-5	TRBJ1-3	.	TRBD1	17	TGTGCCAGCAGCTCAGCAATGGGACAGCCCCCGGAAAACACCATATATTTT	CASSSAMGQPPENTIYF
TRBV25-1	TRBJ1-3	once	.	14	TGTGCCAGCAGTGAAACAGGGAGAGGAAACACCATATATTTT	CASSETGRGNTIYF
TRBV30	TRBJ1-1	.	TRBD1	13	TGTGCCTGGAGTAAAGGACAGGGGGCTGAAGCTTTCTTT	CAWSKGQGAEAFF
TRBV19	TRBJ2-5	.	TRBD2	16	TGTGCCAGTACTGATACGGCTAGCGGGAGTGGGGAGACCCAGTACTTC	CASTDTASGSGETQYF
TRBV11-2	TRBJ2-1	.	TRBD1	14	TGTGCCAGCACCCCAGGGGGCAGGGACAATGAGCAGTTCTTC	CASTPGGRDNEQFF
TRBV11-2	TRBJ1-2	.	TRBD1	16	TGTGCCAGCAGCCACCAACCCCAGGGGGTGGAGTATGGCTACACCTTC	CASSHQPQGVEYGYTF
TRBV19	TRBJ1-1	.	TRBD1	13	TGTGCCAGCAACAGGGGGAGGTACACTGAAGCTTTCTTT	CASNRGRYTEAFF
TRBV19	TRBJ2-7	.	TRBD1	11	TGTGCCAGTGGACAGGGTCTGTCGCAGTACTTC	CASGQGLSQYF
TRBV28	TRBJ1-1	once	.	14	TGTGCCAGCAGTCTCACGGGTATAGTCACTGAAGCTTTCTTT	CASSLTGIVTEAFF
TRBV27	TRBJ1-1	.	.	13	TGTGCCAGCAGTTACTATCGGGACACTGAAGCTTTCTTT	CASSYYRDTEAFF
TRBV6-5	TRBJ1-6	.	TRBD1	14	TGTGCCAGCAGTTTGGACAGGTGGGATTCACCCCTCCACTTT	CASSLDRWDSPLHF
TRBV27	TRBJ2-7	.	TRBD1	16	TGTGCCAGCAGTCCAAGCACCGGGACAGTAAACTACGAGCAGTACTTC	CASSPSTGTVNYEQYF
TRBV28	TRBJ1-1	.	.	16	TGTGCCAGCAGTAAACCGGGACTAACTATGGGCACTGAAGCTTTCTTT	CASSKPGLTMGTEAFF
TRBV4-3	TRBJ2-7	once	TRBD1	16	TGCGCCAGCAGCCAAGATTCAACAGGGGGCTCGGGGGAGCAGTACTTC	CASSQDSTGGSGEQYF
TRBV25-1	TRBJ2-5	.	.	14	TGTGCCAGCAGTATTACAGGGCTCCAAGAGACCCAGTACTTC	CASSITGLQETQYF
TRBV27	TRBJ2-5	.	.	14	TGTGCCAGCAGTCCATGGACAGCCCAAGAGACCCAGTACTTC	CASSPWTAQETQYF
TRBV7-2	TRBJ2-7	.	TRBD1	15	TGTGCCAGCAGCTTAGGGACAGGGGGCGTATACGAGCAGTACTTC	CASSLGTGGVYEQYF
TRBV11-2	TRBJ2-5	once	TRBD1	15	TGTGCCAGCAGCCCCGGGACAGGGTTTGGGGAGACCCAGTACTTC	CASSPGTGFGETQYF
TRBV4-3	TRBJ2-5	.	TRBD2	17	TGCGCCAGCAGCCAAGACCTAGCGGGGGGGAGCCAAGAGACCCAGTACTTC	CASSQDLAGGSQETQYF
TRBV3-1/TRBV3-2	TRBJ2-4	.	.	17	TGTGCCAGCAGCCAAGAGCCACAGGGTATATCTAAAAACATTCAGTACTTC	CASSQEPQGISKNIQYF
TRBV6-5	TRBJ1-6	.	.	15	TGTGCCAGCAGTTACTCGCTCTCGAGGGAATCACCCCTCCACTTT	CASSYSLSRESPLHF
TRBV6-5	TRBJ1-5	.	TRBD1	14	TGTGCCAGCAGCCGAGGGACAGGGGGCCAGCCCCAGCATTTT	CASSRGTGGQPQHF
TRBV19	TRBJ1-5	.	TRBD1	15	TGTGCCAGTAGACGACAGGGGGCCGGCAATCAGCCCCAGCATTTT	CASRRQGAGNQPQHF
TRBV7-9	TRBJ2-7	.	.	11	TGTGCCAGCAGCTCGGGGTCCGAGCAGTACTTC	CASSSGSEQYF
TRBV6-2/TRBV6-3	TRBJ2-3	.	.	16	TGTGCCAGCAGTTCCCTTGCTTCAGCGGGCACAGATACGCAGTATTTT	CASSSLASAGTDTQYF
TRBV7-2	TRBJ2-5	.	TRBD2	15	TGTGCCAGCAGCCCTCCCCTAGCGGGGGATGAGACCCAGTACTTC	CASSPPLAGDETQYF